Here is one T cell receptor (beta chain) with its context. The sample belongs to a study of blood T cell repertoires in COVID-19. Study as a whole: Donors in the United States, Italy and Spain gave samples during acute or convalescent COVID-19. Sources were T cells, B-cell-depleted T cells, or PBMCs; the material itself was cDNA or gDNA.

Original handling: Estimation of nucleated cell counts relied on the amplification of reference gene primers. Data came from immunoSEQ multiplex PCR; TCRdb stores just in-frame clones and leaves some out. V, J and clone size reflect that table, while D and trimming were determined from the DNA. The repertoire holds 25,000 to 30,000 clones, under 90% seen once, with about 42% in the top ten. CDR3 size: 14 residues. In germline, CDR1 is LNHDA, CDR2 SQIVND (reference sequence). V lost 5 bases to trimming and J lost 0 bases, with 8 bases between them. The origin of this receptor is an elderly woman with acute or convalescent COVID-19. The sequencing sample was made of peripheral blood. This chain links TRBV19 with TRBJ1-3, with no clear D. CDR3 sequence reads: CASSSGNSGNTIYF. Written as DNA, the CDR3 is TGTGCCAGTAGTTCGGGTAACTCTGGAAACACCATATATTTT.